This T cell receptor beta chain came from a study of identical twins. Study findings and constraints: Conclusions came from cross-sectional statistical analysis, not from following the same donors.

One entry per CDR3 protein, called by TCRdb with MiXCR from the 5' RACE reads. The sample shows more than 600,000 distinct CDR3 sequences, 18% of them seen only once. On this clonotype: Its antigen is as yet unknown.

Per germline, CDR1 SGHTA and CDR2 FQGNSA. Trimming removed 4 bases at V and 1 base at J, with 11 bases between. CDR3 length: 15 residues. In addition, the sample was reused for a study of T cells expressing NK-cell markers.

This clonotype originated in a woman between 18 and 30 years old in good health. This chain connects TRBV7-2 to TRBJ2-1; D uncertain. Sequenced input: PBMCs. The CDR3 loop is CASSWGVDSYNEQFF. CDR3 sequence (DNA): TGTGCCAGCAGCTGGGGTGTAGATTCCTACAATGAGCAGTTCTTC.